One sample yielded the 4 T cell receptor beta chains listed below, sequenced in a study of shared clonotypes between healthy human individuals. Naivety among CD8 cells was defined by CD45RO negativity and positive CCR7 selection, thereby excluding terminally differentiated effector memory CD45RA+ cells. Using immunoSEQ multiplex PCR, the repertoire was profiled, and TCRdb retains in-frame clones only, with some absent. This sample yields about 750,000 clones, of which about 91% are seen a single time; 20% to 30% belongs to the top ten. The sequencing sample was made of naive CD8+ T cells sorted from blood. The receptor source for this set is a man aged 25 to 40 in good health.

The sample holds a few counts of this clone. The rearrangement links TRBV5-4 to TRBJ2-7, with a tentative D call TRBD1 (7 bases). The CDR3 has 16 amino acids. Germline V gene data show CDR1 as SGHNT and CDR2 as YYREEE (reference sequence). Deletions cut 1 base from V and 7 bases from J, with 21 bases between. The CDR3 sequence: CASSLQGGTGRLEQYF. The CDR3 coding sequence is TGTGCCAGCAGCTTGCAGGGGGGAACAGGACGGCTTGAGCAGTACTTC.

The gene calls are TRBV7-8 and TRBJ2-7, with D possibly matching TRBD1 (6 bases). CDR1 and CDR2 (germline): SGHVS, FQNEAQ. V gave up 7 bases and J gave up 5 bases, with 21 bases separating them. The CDR3 contains 15 residues. The CDR3 nucleotides read TGTGCCAGCAACCTCGACAGGTTTGGGCAGGACGAGCAGTACTTC. This gives the protein CASNLDRFGQDEQYF.

The chain employs TRBV4-1 and TRBJ2-7; TRBD2 agrees at 9 bases. V was pared by 4 bases and J by 5 bases, with 6 bases of the junction left unmatched. The germline gives CDR1 MGHRA, CDR2 YSYEKL. CDR3 length: 14 amino acids. The CDR3 nucleotides are TGCGCCAGCAGCCCGGATTTAGCGGGAGACGAGCAGTACTTC. Translating gives CASSPDLAGDEQYF.

Points on this clone: The junction departs from the called germline gene at one end, perhaps through a read error. This chain connects TRBV7-8 to TRBJ2-7, with 8 nucleotides matching TRBD2. The CDR3 spans 16 residues. Germline lookup yields CDR1 SGHVS and CDR2 FQNEAQ. CDR3 in amino acids: CASSLVSGSSSYEQYF. DNA of the CDR3: TGTGCCAGCAGTTTAGTGAGCGGGAGTAGCTCCTACGAGCAGTACTTC.